This TCR beta chain is drawn from a study of T cell responses to AZD1222 COVID-19 vaccine. This clone was detected only a few times. Its antigen remains unknown. The assay was immunoSEQ multiplex PCR, and TCRdb's table has in-frame clones only and misses some. The sample contains around 140,000 clones, approximately 85% of which appear only once. This CDR3 spans 11 amino acids. Germline trimming cut 3 bases from V and 9 bases from J; bases unmatched to any gene: 1. Per germline, CDR1 SNHLY and CDR2 FYNNEI. Study-level results: Repertoires were obtained only post-peak T cell response. Across the whole spike, CD4 TCRs peaked at regions 160-218 and 743-854.

The sequencing used peripheral blood, collected on day 0 of AZD1222 vaccination. The J gene is TRBJ1-1, the V gene TRBV2, with TRBD1 matching over 7 bases. The TCR originated in an adult in good health. CDR3 sequence (DNA): TGTGCCAGCAGTGAGGGACAGAAAGCTTTCTTT. This codes for CASSEGQKAFF.